One TCR beta chain is described in this entry. The antigen remains undetermined. These data come from a study of T cells after yellow fever vaccination. Notes on the study in general: Boosting was followed by the reappearance of most primary-vaccination clones (less than 98% CD4, around 86% CD8). The secondary response was weaker, and its peak arrived faster, on day 5 versus 15.

Universal primer sites and UMIs were introduced during 5'RACE template-switching synthesis of TCR cDNA. TCRdb independently ran MiXCR on the 5' RACE reads; one entry per CDR3 protein. The repertoire holds hundreds of thousands of distinct CDR3 sequences, with around 19% as singletons. CDR1 is LGHDT and CDR2 is YNNKEL in the germline V gene (reference sequence). The CDR3 is 17 residues long. V lost 2 bases and J 0 bases, leaving 16 bases between the germline ends. The origin of this receptor is a man younger than 30 who received the YFV17D yellow fever vaccine. Sample: PBMCs, taken before the yellow fever booster vaccination. The chain recombines TRBV3-1 with TRBJ1-2; D is unresolved. Here the CDR3 reads CASSQNLGREPNYGYTF. CDR3 nucleotide sequence: TGTGCCAGCAGCCAAAACCTCGGCAGAGAGCCTAACTATGGCTACACCTTC.